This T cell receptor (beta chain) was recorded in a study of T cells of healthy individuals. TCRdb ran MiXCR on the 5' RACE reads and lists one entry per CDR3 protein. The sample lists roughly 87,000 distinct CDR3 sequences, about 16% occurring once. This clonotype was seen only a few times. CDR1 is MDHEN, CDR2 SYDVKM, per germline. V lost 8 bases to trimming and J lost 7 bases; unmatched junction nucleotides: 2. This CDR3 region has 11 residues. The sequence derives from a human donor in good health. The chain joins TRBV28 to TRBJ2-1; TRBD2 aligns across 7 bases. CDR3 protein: CASWGGNEQFF. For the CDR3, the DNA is TGTGCCAGCTGGGGAGGGAATGAGCAGTTCTTC.